The rows below give T cell receptor beta chains drawn from one sample of a study of tumour-infiltrating T cells in Burkitt lymphoma. TCRdb keeps only in-frame clones here, not all; method: immunoSEQ multiplex PCR. The top ten hold over 1.2% of the sample, which has about 13,000 clones, around 86% seen once. Sequencing was performed on tumor tissue. The receptors stem from a human donor with diffuse large B-cell lymphoma. CDR3s leave out the opening cysteine and the closing phenylalanine or tryptophan. The order of the fields is D gene, V gene, J gene, clone size, CDR3 protein. D genes are given only for firm matches. Only some rows state a clone size, as once, few, many or a class for expanded clones.

TRBD1	TRBV5-1	TRBJ2-7	NA	ASSADREGYEQY
NA	TRBV5-1	TRBJ1-1	NA	ASSFGGGMAEAF
NA	TRBV6-1	TRBJ1-1	NA	ASRMGGSDSEAF
NA	TRBV7-8	TRBJ2-2	few	ASSFSLAYTGELF
NA	TRBV10-3	TRBJ1-1	NA	AISESSGALNTEAF
NA	TRBV2	TRBJ2-7	NA	ASIRTGTASYEQY
TRBD2	TRBV10-3	TRBJ2-7	NA	AISRDYVYEQY
NA	TRBV12-5	TRBJ1-1	NA	ASGNDLSTEAF
TRBD1	TRBV7-6	TRBJ1-6	once	ASSLDLGQGNSPLH
NA	TRBV7-2	TRBJ2-2	NA	ASSSTLDGYTGELF
NA	TRBV5-1	TRBJ2-2	NA	ASTYLQPGELF
NA	TRBV12-5	TRBJ1-1	few	ASGFGGVEAF
TRBD2	TRBV2	TRBJ2-3	NA	ASVSGVTDTQY
NA	TRBV7-2	TRBJ2-5	few	ASSLAGETQY
NA	TRBV7-8	TRBJ1-1	NA	ASSSIRGINTEAF
NA	TRBV19	TRBJ1-1	NA	ASMRVARGNTEAF
NA	TRBV19	TRBJ2-4	NA	ASSPPAGAKNIQY
TRBD1	TRBV2	TRBJ1-5	NA	ASSGQGRGNQPQH
TRBD1	TRBV9	TRBJ1-1	NA	ASSVEGQGANTEAF
TRBD1	TRBV25-1	TRBJ2-5	NA	ASSMGTGGEETQY
TRBD1	TRBV11-2	TRBJ2-7	NA	ASSLDRGRTREQY
NA	TRBV6-1	TRBJ2-7	NA	ASNRAYEQY
TRBD2	TRBV6-5	TRBJ2-7	NA	ASSLAGPSNYEQY
NA	TRBV5-5	TRBJ1-5	NA	ASSWGPSDNQPQH
NA	TRBV14	TRBJ1-1	NA	ASSQERYGSIANTEAF